The 26 T cell receptor beta chains reported below all come from one sample, sequenced in a study of T cells in Graves' hyperthyroidism and ophthalmopathy. Regions amplified from RNA transcripts were the TCR beta CDR3 regions. The TCR CDR3 first-round RT-PCR relied on the HTBI primer set. From the multiplex PCR reads, TCRdb called clonotypes with MiXCR, one entry per CDR3 protein. The table lists 450,000 to 550,000 distinct CDR3 sequences, around 22% of them singletons. Material for sequencing was blood. The receptor set was obtained from a woman in her 30s with Graves' ophthalmopathy.

The chain employs TRBV3-1 and TRBJ2-5, with D uncertain. V was clipped by 0 bases and J by 4 bases, with 9 bases between them. This CDR3 region has 14 residues. Germline-derived CDR1 and CDR2 are LGHDT and YNNKEL (reference sequence). This CDR3 reads CASSQDPGRETQYF. As DNA, the CDR3 is TGTGCCAGCAGCCAAGATCCGGGCCGAGAGACCCAGTACTTC.

At least ten counts were recorded for this clonotype. This chain links TRBV6-5 with TRBJ1-1; perhaps TRBD1 as D (6 bases). V was cut by 4 bases and J by 5 bases, with 14 bases left in between. The germline V gene encodes CDR1 MNHEY and CDR2 SVGAGI. The CDR3 length is 14 residues. CDR3 protein: CASSFEFQGTEAFF. CDR3 sequence (DNA): TGTGCCAGCAGTTTCGAGTTTCAGGGGACTGAAGCTTTCTTT.

The J gene is TRBJ1-1, the V gene TRBV5-1; TRBD1 matches at 7 bases. Germline CDR1 SGHRS, CDR2 YFSETQ. This CDR3 is built from 16 residues. Trimming at V came to 3 bases and at J to 1 base, leaving 9 bases not matched to a gene. The CDR3 DNA follows: TGCGCCAGCAGCTCCATTCAAGGGGGCTGGAACACTGAAGCTTTCTTT. Residues: CASSSIQGGWNTEAFF.

The genes are TRBV12-3 or TRBV12-4 and TRBJ2-5; D unresolved. This CDR3 is 15 amino acids long. V was cut by 7 bases and J by 4 bases, with 19 bases left in between. CDR3 nucleotides: TGTGCCAGCACCCGTAGGGTGGGCGGATTAGAGACCCAGTACTTC. Its protein product is CASTRRVGGLETQYF.

There are a few counts of this clonotype. The gene calls are TRBV12-3 or TRBV12-4 and TRBJ1-1; D ambiguous. The CDR3 is made up of 15 amino acids. Trimming removed 6 bases from V and 3 bases from J, with 17 bases in between. CDR3 protein: CASSYVKLGYTEAFF. The DNA for the CDR3 is TGTGCCAGCAGCTACGTCAAGCTGGGTTACACTGAAGCTTTCTTT.

This clonotype was recorded at least ten times. The chain is built from TRBV6-2 or TRBV6-3 and TRBJ2-7, with 8 bases matching TRBD2. With V trimmed by 1 base and J by 6 bases, 11 bases remained unmatched. There are 16 residues in the CDR3. Germline V gene lookup returns CDR1 MNHEY and CDR2 SVGEGT. CDR3 coding DNA: TGTGCCAGCAGTTACTACCACTCCGGGAGGGGGGGCGAGCAGTACTTC. It encodes CASSYYHSGRGGEQYF.

This clonotype was seen repeatedly, ten times or more. V usage is TRBV5-1 and J usage is TRBJ2-7; 7 bases line up with TRBD1. The V segment lost 2 bases and the J segment 0 bases; nucleotides outside the gene matches: 5. The CDR3 has 15 amino acids. The V gene's germline CDR1 is SGHRS and CDR2 YFSETQ. Here the CDR3 reads CASSFPGTDSYEQYF. CDR3 coding DNA: TGCGCCAGCAGCTTTCCCGGGACAGACTCCTACGAGCAGTACTTC. The entire variable domain, with the rest obtained from reference TRBV5-1 and TRBJ2-7, is as follows: KAGVTQTPRYLIKTRGQQVTLSCSPISGHRSVSWYQQTPGQGLQFLFEYFSETQRNKGNFPGRFSGRQFSNSRSEMNVSTLELGDSALYLCASSFPGTDSYEQYFGPGTRLTVT.

The chain combines TRBV6-9 with TRBJ2-1; no firm D call. V was cut by 3 bases and J by 6 bases, with 6 bases left in between. CDR1 and CDR2 from the germline V gene are MNHGY and SVAAGI. The CDR3 has 12 amino acids. In DNA, the CDR3 is TGTGCCAGCAGTTACAGCCCCAATGAGCAGTTCTTC. Protein sequence: CASSYSPNEQFF.

CDR3 region: CASSYSRTGWDNSPLHF. The CDR3 region has the DNA TGTGCCAGCAGTTACTCTAGGACAGGGTGGGATAATTCACCCCTCCACTTT. The chain joins TRBV6-5 to TRBJ1-6, with 8 bases that match TRBD1. Germline trimming cut 0 bases from V and 5 bases from J; bases unmatched to any gene: 6. CDR3 length equals 17 residues. Looked up from germline, CDR1 is MNHEY and CDR2 is SVGAGI.

This chain connects TRBV28 to TRBJ1-2; TRBD1 might be the D (5 bases). Trimming stripped 6 bases from V and 4 bases from J, with 15 bases between. The germline CDR1 and CDR2 sequences are MDHEN and SYDVKM. The CDR3 is 14 residues long. The CDR3 sequence: CASRTAGTSYGYTF. The CDR3 DNA reads TGTGCCAGCAGGACAGCCGGAACTAGCTATGGCTACACCTTC.

This clonotype was seen many times. The chain links TRBV7-3 to TRBJ2-7, with 8 bases matching TRBD1. Losses at the gene ends were 5 bases for V and 6 bases for J; bases not matched to a gene: 6. Germline CDR1 SGHTA, CDR2 FQGTGA. The CDR3 is 13 amino acids. In DNA form, the CDR3 reads TGTGCCAGCAGCCCTGGGACAGGTGCCGAGCAGTACTTC. This translates into CASSPGTGAEQYF.

This clonotype was seen at least ten times. The CDR3 loop is CASSFDRVSGNTIYF. In DNA, the CDR3 is TGTGCCAGCAGTTTCGACAGGGTATCTGGAAACACCATATATTTT. This sequence joins TRBV12-3 or TRBV12-4 and TRBJ1-3; 7 nucleotides agree with TRBD1. The J segment lost 1 base and the V segment lost 3 bases, leaving 3 bases of the junction unmatched. This CDR3 is built from 15 residues.

The chain is built from TRBV2 and TRBJ2-7, with a weak D call TRBD1 (6 bases). Per germline, CDR1 SNHLY and CDR2 FYNNEI. CDR3 size: 15 residues. V was clipped by 7 bases and J by 8 bases, with 24 bases between them. For the CDR3, the DNA is TGTGCCAGCACCCCTAAACGTAACAGGGCTAATAAGCAGTACTTC. Its translation is CASTPKRNRANKQYF.

The sample holds a few counts of this clonotype. The genes are TRBV3-1 and TRBJ2-1; the match to TRBD2 covers 9 bases. The CDR3 loop spans 15 amino acids. The ends lost 4 bases at V and 7 bases at J; junction bases unmatched: 8. Germline CDR1 and CDR2: LGHDT and YNNKEL (reference sequence). As DNA, the CDR3 is TGTGCCAGCAGCCTCGCGGGACTAGCAGTAAATGAGCAGTTCTTC. Residues: CASSLAGLAVNEQFF.

The chain recombines TRBV6-1 with TRBJ2-5; D is unclear. The CDR3 runs to 16 residues. Germline CDR1 MNHNS, CDR2 SASEGT. V was shortened by 0 bases and J by 1 base, with 12 bases between the two germline ends. CDR3 nucleotide sequence: TGTGCCAGCAGTGAAGCGCCTTGGGGTGGCCAAGAGACCCAGTACTTC. It codes for CASSEAPWGGQETQYF.

The chain joins TRBV15 to TRBJ1-2; no clear D gene. The CDR3 consists of 14 residues. CDR1 and CDR2 from the germline V gene are LNHNV and YYDKDF (reference sequence). Trimming shortened V by 0 bases and J by 8 bases, and 13 bases separated the two germline ends. The CDR3 protein is CATSRDMARPGYTF. The CDR3 nucleotides read TGTGCCACCAGCAGAGATATGGCCCGACCGGGCTACACCTTC.

The rearrangement links TRBV6-5 to TRBJ1-5; TRBD1 might be the D (5 bases). The CDR3 is 15 residues long. V was pared by 2 bases and J by 3 bases, with 11 bases between. CDR1 and CDR2 (germline): MNHEY, SVGAGI. In DNA form, the CDR3 reads TGTGCCAGCAGTTACCTATCGGGACTCAATCAGCCCCAGCATTTT. This codes for CASSYLSGLNQPQHF.

This clonotype was seen at least ten times. CDR3 sequence: CASRGLQGGGNQPQHF. DNA for the CDR3: TGTGCCAGCAGGGGATTACAGGGGGGGGGCAATCAGCCCCAGCATTTT. This chain uses TRBV2 with TRBJ1-5, with 8 bases identical to TRBD1. Germline values: CDR1 SNHLY, CDR2 FYNNEI. Germline trimming cut 6 bases from V and 2 bases from J; bases unmatched to any gene: 9. This CDR3 has 16 amino acids.

This clonotype was recorded at least ten times. V is TRBV4-3 and J is TRBJ1-5, with D hard to call. This CDR3 has 15 residues. In germline, CDR1 is LGHNA, CDR2 YSLEER. V was pared by 0 bases and J by 2 bases, with 8 bases between. The CDR3 is CASSQEGSGNQPQHF. CDR3 nucleotide sequence: TGCGCCAGCAGCCAAGAGGGCTCGGGCAATCAGCCCCAGCATTTT.

This clonotype has just a few counts. The chain joins TRBV12-3 or TRBV12-4 to TRBJ2-7, with 11 bases that match TRBD1. This CDR3 region has 15 residues. V shed 6 bases, J shed 4 bases, and the junction held 8 bases outside the gene matches. In DNA, the CDR3 is TGTGCCAGCAGCCGGACAGGGGGCGTCGGGTACGAGCAGTACTTC. This translates into CASSRTGGVGYEQYF.

This clonotype came up many times. This rearrangement joins TRBV2 to TRBJ2-7, with D uncertain. CDR1 SNHLY and CDR2 FYNNEI come from the germline V gene. The length of the CDR3 is 13 residues. Trimming removed 3 bases at V and 5 bases at J, with 11 bases between. CDR3 sequence: CASSEASTNEQYF. For the CDR3, the DNA is TGTGCCAGCAGTGAGGCTTCTACCAACGAGCAGTACTTC.

This clonotype occurred many times. The chain couples TRBV4-2 to TRBJ2-4; TRBD1 matches at 7 bases. The CDR3 is made up of 16 amino acids. The V and J ends lost 0 bases and 5 bases, in that order; junction bases with no gene match: 7. Germline values: CDR1 LGHNA, CDR2 YNFKEQ. The CDR3 loop reads CASSQEGTARQNIQYF. In DNA form, the CDR3 reads TGTGCCAGCAGCCAAGAGGGGACAGCAAGACAAAACATTCAGTACTTC.

The chain carries TRBV20-1 and TRBJ2-7; D remains unclear. Between the trimmed V and J ends, which lost 3 bases and 7 bases, there was a span of 10 bases. The CDR3 extends over 11 amino acids. The germline CDR1 and CDR2 sequences are DFQATT and SNEGSKA (reference sequence). The CDR3 here is CSASPPTEQYF. CDR3 nucleotide sequence: TGCAGTGCTAGTCCTCCCACAGAGCAGTACTTC.

This clonotype has a count of ten or more. The chain employs TRBV29-1 and TRBJ2-2, with 8 bases fitting TRBD1. After removal of 8 bases from V and 3 bases from J, the junction contained 5 bases not matched to a gene. The CDR3 runs to 13 residues. Germline CDR1 reads SQVTM; CDR2 reads ANQGSEA. The CDR3 here is CSIRDRYTGELFF. CDR3 sequence (DNA): TGCAGCATCCGGGACAGGTACACCGGGGAGCTGTTTTTT.

This clonotype was detected many times. This chain uses TRBV5-1 with TRBJ1-5, with D perhaps TRBD1 (6 bases). CDR1 and CDR2 (germline): SGHRS, YFSETQ. The ends were cut back, 4 bases at V and 3 bases at J, with 11 bases in the middle. The CDR3 is made up of 14 amino acids. The DNA of the CDR3 is TGCGCCAGCAGCCTCGGACAGAACAATCAGCCCCAGCATTTT. It translates to CASSLGQNNQPQHF. Variable domain in full (rest from reference TRBV5-1 and TRBJ1-5): KAGVTQTPRYLIKTRGQQVTLSCSPISGHRSVSWYQQTPGQGLQFLFEYFSETQRNKGNFPGRFSGRQFSNSRSEMNVSTLELGDSALYLCASSLGQNNQPQHFGDGTRLSIL.

The CDR3 coding sequence is TGTGCCAGCAAGAACCCCGGGACAGATGGCTACACCTTC. This codes for CASKNPGTDGYTF. This chain joins TRBV6-1 and TRBJ1-2, with 7 bases identical to TRBD1. Losses at the gene ends were 7 bases for V and 6 bases for J; bases not matched to a gene: 8. This CDR3 is built from 13 residues. Germline V gives CDR1 MNHNS, CDR2 SASEGT.